A single sample gave rise to the 17 T cell receptor beta chains below, sequenced in a study of vaccination effects on CD4 cells after COVID-19 (dated by TCRdb to the early 2020s). The library was generated by the immunoSEQ multiplex PCR assay. The table was pulled from immuneACCESS by TCRdb, which kept in-frame rearrangements only. Such tables lose some clones; where checked, under half of the loss comes from unresolved V genes, and the rest has no known cause. The sample table shows about 20,000 clones, and 70% are seen once. Jointly, the top ten make up about 16% of the sample. In the ViraFEST assay, PBMC were stimulated with viral peptide pools, and antigen-specific CD4+ T cell clonotypes were then identified by expansion using TCR sequencing. After approximately eleven days of culture, CD4+ T cells were isolated with the EasySep CD4+ T cell isolation kit. Which antigens these TCRs recognize remains unknown.

The sample was CD4+ T cells from PBMCs cultured with HCoV-229E spike peptides, taken before COVID-19 vaccination. The sample's cell subset or site label, in plain terms: HCoV-229E spike overlapping peptide pool stimulation. Receptors were obtained from a human donor who received a COVID-19 vaccine.

This clone appeared a few times. The chain employs TRBV4-1 and TRBJ2-3; D is possibly TRBD1 or TRBD2 (5 bases each). Germline CDR1 reads MGHRA; CDR2 reads YSYEKL. The CDR3 has 16 amino acids. V was trimmed by 6 bases and J by 0 bases, leaving 16 bases between them. The CDR3 sequence is CASRGDGYFSTDTQYF. Here the CDR3 DNA reads TGCGCCAGCAGGGGGGACGGCTATTTCAGCACAGATACGCAGTATTTT.

This clone showed up just a few times. The gene calls are TRBV10-1 and TRBJ2-7; D perhaps matches TRBD2 (6 bases). The CDR3 spans 12 residues. V gave up 9 bases and J gave up 5 bases, with 14 bases separating them. Per the germline V gene, CDR1 is WNHNN and CDR2 is SYGVQD (reference sequence). CDR3 nucleotide sequence: TGCGCCAGTAACGACGGAGGGAACGAGCAGTACTTC. Translation: CASNDGGNEQYF.

In the case of this clone: This sample includes further DNA sequences coding for the same CDR3. This chain connects TRBV6-1 to TRBJ1-5; D not resolved. Trimming cost V 0 bases and J 7 bases, with 10 bases left between them. Per the germline V gene, CDR1 is MNHNS and CDR2 is SASEGT. There are 14 residues in the CDR3. The DNA of the CDR3 is TGTGCCAGCAGTGAAGCTGGCGCCGGGCAGCCCCAGCATTTT. It specifies CASSEAGAGQPQHF.

The chain uses TRBV10-3 and TRBJ2-1; unclear D gene. This CDR3 has 13 amino acids. V lost 2 bases to trimming and J lost 7 bases, with 9 bases between them. Germline V CDR1 and CDR2: ENHRY, SYGVKD. Here the CDR3 DNA reads TGTGCCATCAGTGAGAGCGAGGAGAATGAGCAGTTCTTC. This translates into CAISESEENEQFF.

The chain is built from TRBV19 and TRBJ2-7, with TRBD2 matching 8 bases. V shed 5 bases and J 0 bases; nucleotides not matched to a gene: 12. Germline values: CDR1 LNHDA, CDR2 SQIVND (reference sequence). This CDR3 contains 17 residues. CDR3 sequence reads: CASSGRGSGEVSYEQYF. CDR3 in DNA: TGTGCCAGTAGTGGTCGTGGTAGCGGGGAAGTCTCCTACGAGCAGTACTTC.

This chain connects TRBV15 to TRBJ1-2; D is unresolved. The CDR3 totals 12 residues. The V end lost 0 bases, the J end lost 7 bases, and 6 bases lay between the germline ends. Germline assignment: CDR1 LNHNV and CDR2 YYDKDF (reference sequence). DNA for the CDR3: TGTGCCACCAGCAGAGACGGTGGTGGCTACACCTTC. Protein: CATSRDGGGYTF.

The chain combines TRBV6-6 with TRBJ1-2; D is uncertain. CDR1 is MNHNY, CDR2 SVGAGI, per germline (reference sequence). Deletions cut 0 bases from V and 7 bases from J, with 12 bases between. This CDR3 region has 14 residues. For the CDR3, the DNA is TGTGCCAGCAGTTACTCGAGTTCTGATCGTGGCTACACCTTC. This gives the protein CASSYSSSDRGYTF.

The gene calls are TRBV5-6 and TRBJ1-1; no clear D. CDR3 length: 14 residues. Per germline, CDR1 SGHDT and CDR2 YYEEEE. V was shortened by 4 bases and J by 4 bases, with 14 bases between the two germline ends. The chain's CDR3 is CASSPPSRATEAFF. In DNA form, the CDR3 reads TGTGCCAGCAGCCCCCCCTCGAGGGCCACTGAAGCTTTCTTT.

The V call is TRBV11-2, the J call TRBJ1-1, with D hard to call. Germline lookup yields CDR1 SGHAT and CDR2 FQNNGV. This CDR3 comprises 16 residues. Trimming took off 0 bases at V and 5 bases at J, with 16 bases between the two ends. The CDR3 sequence: CASSLELGKARTEAFF. CDR3 DNA sequence: TGTGCCAGCAGCTTAGAGTTAGGTAAGGCAAGGACTGAAGCTTTCTTT.

This clone came up once. The chain is built from TRBV4-1 and TRBJ2-5; D unresolved. V was trimmed by 1 base and J by 3 bases, leaving 9 bases between them. Germline V lookup: CDR1 MGHRA, CDR2 YSYEKL. The CDR3 is 14 residues long. The CDR3 nucleotides read TGCGCCAGCAGCCAAGTGGCCTCCGAAGAGACCCAGTACTTC. Amino acid sequence: CASSQVASEETQYF.

The rearrangement joins TRBV5-4 to TRBJ2-1, with TRBD2 matching 8 bases. Germline V lookup: CDR1 SGHNT, CDR2 YYREEE (reference sequence). Trimming removed 0 bases from V and 6 bases from J; junction bases left unmatched: 8. This CDR3 spans 16 amino acids. The CDR3 sequence is CASSLARGGTPNEQFF. CDR3 nucleotide sequence: TGTGCCAGCAGCTTGGCCCGGGGGGGAACCCCCAATGAGCAGTTCTTC.

This clone was seen only once. This chain uses TRBV7-6 with TRBJ1-1; D uncertain. Germline V gives CDR1 SGHVS, CDR2 FNYEAQ. V lost 0 bases and J lost 6, with 14 bases in between. This CDR3 is built from 15 residues. The chain's CDR3 is CASSLALFRQPEAFF. In DNA form, the CDR3 reads TGTGCCAGCAGCTTAGCGCTCTTTCGGCAGCCTGAAGCTTTCTTT.

The count of this clone is one. CDR3: CASGLKNSPLHF. In nucleotides, the CDR3 is TGTGCTAGTGGTTTGAAAAATTCACCCCTCCACTTT. This chain connects TRBV12-5 to TRBJ1-6; D unclear. The CDR3 is made up of 12 amino acids. V was trimmed by 2 bases and J by 7 bases, leaving 3 bases between them. Germline loops: CDR1 LGHNT, CDR2 FRNRAP.

This clone was detected only a few times. This chain links TRBV4-1 with TRBJ1-1, with D perhaps TRBD1 (5 bases). Germline-derived CDR1 and CDR2 are MGHRA and YSYEKL. V dropped 1 base and J dropped 1 base, with 13 bases sitting between them. CDR3 length: 16 amino acids. This CDR3 reads CASSQVGGGRNTEAFF. DNA of the CDR3: TGCGCCAGCAGCCAAGTGGGGGGTGGCCGGAACACTGAAGCTTTCTTT.

V is TRBV5-1 and J is TRBJ2-1; 8 bases are a match to TRBD2. Germline CDR1 is SGHRS and CDR2 is YFSETQ. Trimming took 4 bases from V and 0 from J; bases not matched to a gene: 3. The CDR3 totals 15 residues. The CDR3 sequence is CASSPGGGSYNEQFF. DNA of the CDR3: TGCGCCAGCAGCCCGGGGGGGGGCTCCTACAATGAGCAGTTCTTC.

This chain joins TRBV12-3 or TRBV12-4 and TRBJ1-3; D is uncertain. This CDR3 has 13 amino acids. Trimming cost V 3 bases and J 2 bases, with 5 bases left between them. CDR3 region: CASSFSAGNTIYF. For the CDR3, the DNA is TGTGCCAGCAGTTTCTCGGCTGGAAACACCATATATTTT.

The chain has TRBV24-1 and TRBJ2-1; TRBD2 aligns across 13 bases. This CDR3 comprises 17 residues. The germline V gene has CDR1 KGHDR and CDR2 SFDVKD. Trimming took 7 bases from V and 7 from J; bases not matched to a gene: 12. The CDR3 bases are TGTGCCACCAGCGGACAGTCCGGGACTAGCGGGGAGAATGAGCAGTTCTTC. Its translation is CATSGQSGTSGENEQFF.